This T cell receptor (beta chain) was sequenced in a study of T cell responses to AZD1222 COVID-19 vaccine. Study-wide results and caveats: Spike-spanning, vaccine-associated CD4 TCRs were dominant at 160-218 and 743-854.

Germline V gene sequence: CDR1 KGHSH, CDR2 LQKENI. V lost 2 bases to trimming and J lost 2 bases; unmatched junction nucleotides: 9. The CDR3 runs 17 residues. TCRdb's copy holds only in-frame clones and misses some; the assay was immunoSEQ multiplex PCR. The profile shows some 170,000 clones, over 85% of them singletons. On this clone itself: Its antigen is still unknown.

This chain connects TRBV18 to TRBJ2-1; 7 bases fit TRBD2. This specimen was peripheral blood, taken on day 0 of AZD1222 vaccination. This sequence originates from an adult in good health. The CDR3 sequence is CASSPRSTSRTYNEQFF. CDR3 nucleotide sequence: TGTGCCAGCTCACCAAGGTCGACTAGCCGAACCTACAATGAGCAGTTCTTC. The entire variable domain, with the rest obtained from reference TRBV18 and TRBJ2-1, is as follows: NAGVMQNPRHLVRRRGQEARLRCSPMKGHSHVYWYRQLPEEGLKFMVYLQKENIIDESGMPKERFSAEFPKEGPSILRIQQVVRGDSAAYFCASSPRSTSRTYNEQFFGPGTRLTVL.